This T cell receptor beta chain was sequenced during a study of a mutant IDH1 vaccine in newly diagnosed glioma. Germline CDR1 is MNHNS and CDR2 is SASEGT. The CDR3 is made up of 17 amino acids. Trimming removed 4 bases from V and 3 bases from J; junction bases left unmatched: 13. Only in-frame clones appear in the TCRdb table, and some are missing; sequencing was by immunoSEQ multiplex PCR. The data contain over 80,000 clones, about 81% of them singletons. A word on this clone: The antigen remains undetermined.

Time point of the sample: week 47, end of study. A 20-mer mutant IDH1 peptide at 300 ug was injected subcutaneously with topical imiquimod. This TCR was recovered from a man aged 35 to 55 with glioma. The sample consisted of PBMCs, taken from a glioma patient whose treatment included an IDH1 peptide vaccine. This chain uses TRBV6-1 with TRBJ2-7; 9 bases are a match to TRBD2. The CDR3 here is CASSARRGGQPFYEQYF. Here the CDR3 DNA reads TGTGCCAGCAGTGCCCGGCGGGGGGGACAGCCGTTCTACGAGCAGTACTTC.